A selection of T cell receptor beta chains follows, all from one sample in a study of T cells in Graves' hyperthyroidism and ophthalmopathy. From the multiplex PCR reads, TCRdb called clonotypes with MiXCR, one entry per CDR3 protein. The sample yields around 450,000 distinct CDR3 sequences, roughly 13% seen once. Sequencing input: blood. Receptors were obtained from a woman aged 18-29 years with Graves' hyperthyroidism. The CDR3 runs from the conserved cysteine through the conserved F or W. Each record gives: clone size, V gene, D gene, J gene, CDR3 protein, CDR3 DNA. The D gene is left open where the match is weak. Rows may omit the clone size; those that give it use once, few, many or a size class.

.	TRBV9	.	TRBJ1-2	CASSPVGDSNYGYTF	TGTGCCAGCAGCCCGGTGGGGGATAGTAACTATGGCTACACCTTC
many	TRBV28	.	TRBJ2-1	CASSLPSGRSYNEQFF	TGTGCCAGCAGCTTACCAAGCGGACGCTCCTACAATGAGCAGTTCTTC
many	TRBV9	.	TRBJ1-6	CASSVGNALDSPLHF	TGTGCCAGCAGCGTAGGTAACGCCCTAGATTCACCCCTCCACTTT
many	TRBV6-1	.	TRBJ1-3	CASSRPLRLSGNTIYF	TGTGCCAGCAGTCGCCCCCTAAGGCTCTCTGGAAACACCATATATTTT
few	TRBV7-2	.	TRBJ1-2	CASSLNQGEGYGYTF	TGTGCCAGCAGCTTAAATCAGGGCGAGGGGTATGGCTACACCTTC
.	TRBV5-1	.	TRBJ2-3	CASSLGVTGTDTQYF	TGCGCCAGCAGCTTGGGCGTGACAGGCACAGATACGCAGTATTTT
many	TRBV10-2	.	TRBJ1-1	CASSHGTEAFF	TGCGCCAGCAGTCACGGGACTGAAGCTTTCTTT
.	TRBV11-2	TRBD1	TRBJ1-1	CASSSGTGWAFF	TGTGCCAGCAGCTCCGGGACAGGGTGGGCTTTCTTT
many	TRBV29-1	.	TRBJ1-1	CSAGLGWNTEAFF	TGCAGCGCCGGACTGGGCTGGAACACTGAAGCTTTCTTT
.	TRBV4-3	TRBD2	TRBJ2-2	CASSQARGSSGRAWTGELFF	TGCGCCAGCAGCCAAGCCAGAGGGTCTAGCGGGAGGGCTTGGACCGGGGAGCTGTTTTTT
.	TRBV6-5	TRBD2	TRBJ2-7	CASSTSGAYNEQYF	TGTGCCAGCAGTACTAGCGGAGCTTACAATGAGCAGTACTTC
many	TRBV5-1	.	TRBJ1-1	CASSIPGMNTEAFF	TGCGCCAGCAGCATTCCGGGGATGAACACTGAAGCTTTCTTT
many	TRBV6-2/TRBV6-3	TRBD2	TRBJ2-2	CASSSLAEKNTGELFF	TGTGCCAGCAGCTCACTAGCGGAGAAGAACACCGGGGAGCTGTTTTTT
many	TRBV7-3	TRBD2	TRBJ2-1	CASSFSPGTSLYEQFF	TGTGCCAGCAGCTTCAGCCCCGGGACTAGTCTTTATGAGCAGTTCTTC
many	TRBV10-2	TRBD1	TRBJ1-5	CASSESRTGLRPQHF	TGCGCCAGCAGTGAGTCGAGGACAGGCCTGAGGCCCCAGCATTTT
few	TRBV12-3/TRBV12-4	TRBD1	TRBJ2-1	CASSRRTGFHNEQFF	TGTGCCAGCAGCAGACGGACAGGATTTCACAATGAGCAGTTCTTC
.	TRBV30	.	TRBJ1-2	CAWRGGGSNYGYTF	TGTGCCTGGAGGGGGGGGGGCTCTAACTATGGCTACACCTTC